This record looks at one T cell receptor (beta chain) sequence and its context. 13 Jbeta primers and 60 Vbeta primers were used for the PCR. Original processing methods: As a later analysis found, there were approximately 80 million unique TCR beta chains, of which roughly 11 million were shared. Here immunoSEQ multiplex PCR was the method, and the copy in TCRdb shows in-frame clones only, minus some. V and J calls and clone size follow that table, whereas D and trimming were derived from the DNA. Of about 160,000 clones listed, about four fifths are singletons. This specimen belongs to a study of cytomegalovirus exposure and HLA in healthy donors. CDR1 is MNHEY, CDR2 SVGAGI, per germline. The V gene end was trimmed by 2 bases and the J gene end by 4 bases; junction bases not matched to a gene: 4. The length of the CDR3 is 14 residues.

The source of this sequence is a male donor in good health and CMV-seropositive. Sequenced input: PBMCs. The chain recombines TRBV6-5 with TRBJ1-1; 7 nucleotides line up with TRBD1. This chain's CDR3 is CASSYLGTVTEAFF. The DNA of the CDR3 is TGTGCCAGCAGTTACCTTGGGACAGTCACTGAAGCTTTCTTT.